A single sample is the source of the 18 T cell receptor beta chains below, sequenced in a study of blood T cell repertoires in COVID-19. Profiled with immunoSEQ multiplex PCR; TCRdb holds only in-frame clones, not every one. The sample carries tens of thousands of clones, more than 75% recorded once. Sequencing was carried out using peripheral blood. These TCRs come from a human donor in a cohort sampled during active COVID-19.

This chain connects TRBV6-2 or TRBV6-3 to TRBJ2-1; D is uncertain. This CDR3 is built from 11 residues. Trimming removed 6 bases at V and 10 bases at J, with 10 bases between. CDR1 and CDR2 from the germline V gene are MNHEY and SVGEGT. CDR3 sequence (DNA): TGTGCCAGCAGCCGACTCGAGGAGCAGTTCTTC. Translating gives CASSRLEEQFF.

This chain connects TRBV12-3 or TRBV12-4 to TRBJ1-2; 7 bases fit TRBD1. The CDR3 runs 11 residues. Losses at the gene ends were 7 bases for V and 7 bases for J; bases not matched to a gene: 3. For the CDR3, the DNA is TGTGCCAGCACCACAGGGGTTGGCTACACCTTC. Amino acid sequence: CASTTGVGYTF.

The rearrangement joins TRBV2 to TRBJ1-2; tentatively, D is TRBD1 (5 bases). CDR1 and CDR2 (germline): SNHLY, FYNNEI. The ends were cut back, 5 bases at V and 3 bases at J, with 19 bases in the middle. This CDR3 spans 16 amino acids. CDR3 sequence: CASSPQYGGDDYGYTF. The DNA for the CDR3 is TGTGCCAGCAGTCCCCAATACGGGGGAGACGACTATGGCTACACCTTC.

The rearrangement uses TRBV28 and TRBJ2-5; 7 nucleotides line up with TRBD2. Germline CDR1 is MDHEN and CDR2 is SYDVKM. Germline trimming cut 4 bases from V and 2 bases from J; bases unmatched to any gene: 4. The CDR3 extends over 14 amino acids. The CDR3 DNA sequence: TGTGCCAGCAGTTCTAGGACTAGACAAGAGACCCAGTACTTC. Translating gives CASSSRTRQETQYF.

Only a few counts were recorded for this clone. The chain employs TRBV11-2 and TRBJ2-1; 13 bases map to TRBD2. Trimming took 4 bases from V and 6 from J; bases not matched to a gene: 3. Germline loops: CDR1 SGHAT, CDR2 FQNNGV. The CDR3 covers 15 residues. CDR3 sequence (DNA): TGTGCCAGCAGCTCACTAGCGGGGGGGCGCAATGAGCAGTTCTTC. It yields the protein CASSSLAGGRNEQFF.

CDR3 region: CATSDAGQNYGYTF. In DNA form, the CDR3 reads TGTGCCACCAGTGACGCTGGACAGAATTATGGCTACACCTTC. This chain links TRBV24-1 with TRBJ1-2; the D gene is possibly TRBD1 (6 bases). The CDR3 totals 14 residues. Germline assignment: CDR1 KGHDR and CDR2 SFDVKD. V was trimmed by 4 bases and J by 5 bases, leaving 13 bases between them.

V usage is TRBV11-2 and J usage is TRBJ2-4; weak D call: TRBD2 (6 bases). V lost 3 bases and J 1 base, leaving 7 bases between the germline ends. Germline values: CDR1 SGHAT, CDR2 FQNNGV. The CDR3 loop spans 14 amino acids. The CDR3 region has the DNA TGTGCCAGCAGCTTGGCGGGGGCCAAAAACATTCAGTACTTC. Translation gives CASSLAGAKNIQYF. The variable domain in full, with the rest retrieved from reference TRBV11-2 and TRBJ2-4, is EAGVAQSPRYKIIEKRQSVAFWCNPISGHATLYWYQQILGQGPKLLIQFQNNGVVDDSQLPKDRFSAERLKGVDSTLKIQPAKLEDSAVYLCASSLAGAKNIQYFGAGTRLSVL.

This rearrangement joins TRBV4-3 to TRBJ2-7; 10 positions agree with TRBD1. V dropped 3 bases and J dropped 5; count of bases not matched to a gene: 7. This CDR3 region has 15 residues. CDR1 and CDR2 from the germline V gene are LGHNA and YSLEER. This CDR3 is CASSQLTGGMDEQYF. CDR3 nucleotide sequence: TGCGCCAGCAGCCAGTTGACAGGGGGCATGGACGAGCAGTACTTC.

V usage is TRBV27 and J usage is TRBJ1-2, with 7 bases that match TRBD1. CDR1 and CDR2 (germline): MNHEY, SMNVEV (reference sequence). The CDR3 consists of 15 residues. CDR3 in amino acids: CATQSLEGASYGYTF. In DNA form, the CDR3 reads TGTGCTACTCAAAGTTTGGAGGGGGCGTCCTATGGCTACACCTTC.

This chain joins TRBV3-1 (or the pseudogene TRBV3-2) and TRBJ2-3, with 7 nucleotides matching TRBD1. Trimming at V came to 0 bases and at J to 0 bases, leaving 6 bases not matched to a gene. The CDR3 has 17 residues. Germline-derived CDR1 and CDR2 are LGHDT and YNNKEL (reference sequence). The CDR3, as DNA: TGTGCCAGCAGCCAAGACTCAGCGGACAGGAGCACAGATACGCAGTATTTT. Translated: CASSQDSADRSTDTQYF.

The CDR3, as DNA: TGTGCCTGGACAAATAGGCCCCCGGGCGAGCAGTACTTC. Amino acid sequence: CAWTNRPPGEQYF. The genes are TRBV30 and TRBJ2-7; D is undetermined. CDR3 size: 13 residues. V dropped 4 bases and J dropped 6 bases, with 16 bases sitting between them. Germline assignment: CDR1 GTSNPN and CDR2 SVGIG (reference sequence).

The genes are TRBV23-1 and TRBJ1-5; no firm D call. TRBV23-1 is marked as an open reading frame, function uncertain. The CDR3 has 16 amino acids. The V end lost 2 bases, the J end lost 7 bases, and 18 bases lay between the germline ends. CDR3 DNA sequence: TGCGCCAGCAGTCAAGGGAGGAATTTAAAGGGACAGCCCCAGCATTTT. It yields the protein CASSQGRNLKGQPQHF.

The rearrangement uses TRBV24-1 and TRBJ1-2; D possibly corresponds to TRBD1 (6 bases). The germline gives CDR1 KGHDR, CDR2 SFDVKD. V was trimmed by 4 bases and J by 6 bases, leaving 14 bases between them. There are 14 residues in the CDR3. Here the CDR3 DNA reads TGTGCCACCAGTGACCGGGACACGAGCCATGGCTACACCTTC. Protein product: CATSDRDTSHGYTF.

V is TRBV28 and J is TRBJ2-7; D is unclear. CDR3 length: 13 residues. V lost 1 base and J 2 bases, leaving 6 bases between the germline ends. From germline, CDR1 is MDHEN and CDR2 SYDVKM. CDR3 sequence reads: CASSLYRTYEQYF. DNA for the CDR3: TGTGCCAGCAGTTTATACAGAACCTACGAGCAGTACTTC.

This sequence joins TRBV7-2 and TRBJ1-2; 10 bases match TRBD1. Trimming took 5 bases from V and 7 from J; bases not matched to a gene: 4. CDR1 is SGHTA and CDR2 is FQGNSA in the germline V gene. The length of the CDR3 is 13 residues. CDR3 DNA sequence: TGTGCCAGCAGCCCCGGGACAGGGGTTGGCTACACCTTC. Translating it yields CASSPGTGVGYTF.

This chain joins TRBV5-1 and TRBJ2-5; 8 bases line up with TRBD1. CDR1 and CDR2 from the germline V gene are SGHRS and YFSETQ. The CDR3 extends over 14 amino acids. After removal of 4 bases from V and 4 bases from J, the junction contained 6 bases not matched to a gene. CDR3 bases: TGCGCCAGCAGCCTGGCAACAGGGGGAGAGACCCAGTACTTC. Its translation is CASSLATGGETQYF.

The chain has TRBV5-1 and TRBJ2-1; perhaps TRBD1 as D (6 bases). The germline V and J ends were trimmed by 5 bases and 4 bases, with 13 bases remaining between them. This CDR3 comprises 14 residues. Germline loops: CDR1 SGHRS, CDR2 YFSETQ. The CDR3 here is CASSGGQRYNEQFF. The DNA for the CDR3 is TGCGCCAGCAGTGGTGGACAGAGATACAATGAGCAGTTCTTC.

Written as DNA, the CDR3 is TGTGCCAGCAGCTTAGCATGGCTAGCGGACACCCGGAGGGGTCACGAGCAGTACTTC. Translated, it gives CASSLAWLADTRRGHEQYF. The chain carries TRBV7-2 and TRBJ2-7, with 7 positions matching TRBD2. This CDR3 comprises 19 residues. With V trimmed by 0 bases and J by 5 bases, 19 bases remained unmatched. In germline, CDR1 is SGHTA, CDR2 FQGNSA.